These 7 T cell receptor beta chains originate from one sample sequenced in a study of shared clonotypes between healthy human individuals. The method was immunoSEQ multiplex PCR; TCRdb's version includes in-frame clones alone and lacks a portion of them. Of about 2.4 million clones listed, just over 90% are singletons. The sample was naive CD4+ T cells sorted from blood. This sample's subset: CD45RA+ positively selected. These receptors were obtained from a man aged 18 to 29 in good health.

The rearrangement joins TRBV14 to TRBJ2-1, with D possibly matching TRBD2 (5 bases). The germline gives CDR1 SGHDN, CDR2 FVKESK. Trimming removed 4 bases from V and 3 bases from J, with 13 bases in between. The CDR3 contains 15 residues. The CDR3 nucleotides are TGTGCCAGCAGCCCCCGGGAACTGAGCTACAATGAGCAGTTCTTC. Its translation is CASSPRELSYNEQFF.

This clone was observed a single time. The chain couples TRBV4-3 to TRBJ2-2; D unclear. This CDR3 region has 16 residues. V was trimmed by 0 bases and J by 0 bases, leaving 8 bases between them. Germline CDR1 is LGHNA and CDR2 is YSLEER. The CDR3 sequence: CASSQEAHPNTGELFF. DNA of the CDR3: TGCGCCAGCAGCCAAGAAGCGCACCCGAACACCGGGGAGCTGTTTTTT.

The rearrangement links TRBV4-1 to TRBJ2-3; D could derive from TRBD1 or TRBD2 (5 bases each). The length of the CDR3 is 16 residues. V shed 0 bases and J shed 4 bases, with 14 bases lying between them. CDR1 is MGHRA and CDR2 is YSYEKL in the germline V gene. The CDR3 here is CASSQELRGRADTQYF. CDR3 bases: TGCGCCAGCAGCCAAGAGCTTCGGGGCCGCGCAGATACGCAGTATTTT.

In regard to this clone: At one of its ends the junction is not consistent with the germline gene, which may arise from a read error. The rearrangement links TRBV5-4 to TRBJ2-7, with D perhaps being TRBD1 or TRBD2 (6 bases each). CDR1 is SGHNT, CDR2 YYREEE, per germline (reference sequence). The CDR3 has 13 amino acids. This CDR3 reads CASSLNPGANGDF. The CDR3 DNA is TGTGCCAGCAGCTTAAACCCGGGGGCTAATGGTGACTTC.

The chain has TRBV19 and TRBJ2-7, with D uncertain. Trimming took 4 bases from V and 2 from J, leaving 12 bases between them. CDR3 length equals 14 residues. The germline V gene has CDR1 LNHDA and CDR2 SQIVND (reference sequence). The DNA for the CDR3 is TGTGCCAGTAGTAGCCCGTCTCGAGCCTACGAGCAGTACTTC. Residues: CASSSPSRAYEQYF.

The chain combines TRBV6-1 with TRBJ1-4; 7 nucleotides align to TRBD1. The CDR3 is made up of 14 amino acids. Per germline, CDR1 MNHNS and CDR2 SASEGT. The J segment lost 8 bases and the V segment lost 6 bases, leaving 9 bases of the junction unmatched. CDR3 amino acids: CASRDNRGGEKLFF. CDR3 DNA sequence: TGTGCCAGCAGGGATAACAGGGGCGGCGAAAAACTGTTTTTT.

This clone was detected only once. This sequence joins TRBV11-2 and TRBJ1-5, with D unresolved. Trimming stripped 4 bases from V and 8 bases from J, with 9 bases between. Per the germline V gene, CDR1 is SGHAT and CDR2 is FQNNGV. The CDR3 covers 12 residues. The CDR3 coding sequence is TGTGCCAGCAGCTCCGCAGCGGAGCCCCAGCATTTT. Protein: CASSSAAEPQHF.